This TCR beta chain was captured by sequencing in a study of cytomegalovirus exposure and HLA in healthy donors. Primers included in the PCR were 60 Vbeta and 13 Jbeta primers. Data came from immunoSEQ multiplex PCR; TCRdb stores just in-frame clones and leaves some out. The sample lists 75,000 to 90,000 clones, approximately 79% occurring once. General study results and limits: TCR beta V- and J-gene trimming was later associated with a missense DCLRE1C variant. The study reported that TCR beta sequences accurately predicted HLA-A and HLA-B alleles in most subjects.

Looked up from germline, CDR1 is GTSNPN and CDR2 is SVGIG (reference sequence). The CDR3 sequence is 15 residues long. After removal of 4 bases from V and 7 bases from J, the junction contained 14 bases not matched to a gene. This clone has a handful of counts. Its specificity is not known. V and J are TRBV30 and TRBJ1-2, with 8 bases aligning to TRBD1. The receptor was derived from a woman in her forties in good health and CMV-seropositive. The specimen sequenced was PBMCs. The CDR3 loop reads CAWTNKATGEGGYTF. In DNA form, the CDR3 reads TGTGCCTGGACCAATAAAGCGACAGGGGAGGGTGGCTACACCTTC.